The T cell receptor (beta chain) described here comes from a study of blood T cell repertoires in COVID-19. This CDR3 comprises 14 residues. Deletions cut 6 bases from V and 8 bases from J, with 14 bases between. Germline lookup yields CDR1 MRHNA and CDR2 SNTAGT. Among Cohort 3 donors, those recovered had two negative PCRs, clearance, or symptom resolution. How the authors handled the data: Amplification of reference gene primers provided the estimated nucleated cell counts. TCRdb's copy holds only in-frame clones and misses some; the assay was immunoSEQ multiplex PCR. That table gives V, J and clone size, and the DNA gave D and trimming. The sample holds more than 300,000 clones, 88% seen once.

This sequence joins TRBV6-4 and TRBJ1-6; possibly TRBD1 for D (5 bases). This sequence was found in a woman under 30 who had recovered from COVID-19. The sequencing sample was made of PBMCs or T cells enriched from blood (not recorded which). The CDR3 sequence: CASREEGRDSPLHF. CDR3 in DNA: TGTGCCAGCAGGGAGGAGGGGAGGGATTCACCCCTCCACTTT.